The clone carrying this T cell receptor (beta chain) was recorded at least ten times. The length of the CDR3 is 15 residues. The V end lost 6 bases, the J end lost 2 bases, and 15 bases lay between the germline ends. Germline assignment: CDR1 ENHRY and CDR2 SYGVKD. TCRdb independently ran MiXCR on the RT-PCR reads; one entry per CDR3 protein. The table shows almost 250,000 distinct CDR3 sequences, with approximately 12% occurring only once. The data were obtained in a study of response to subunit inactivated influenza vaccine. This receptor was obtained from a man aged 50 or older who received an inactivated influenza vaccine. Here the sequenced sample was non-naive T cells sorted from PBMCs, taken 14 to 15 days before vaccination. This chain connects TRBV10-3 to TRBJ2-3, with D possibly TRBD2 on 7 matching bases. CDR3 sequence: CAIREGGGVTDTQYF. The CDR3 region has the DNA TGTGCCATCAGGGAGGGGGGGGGCGTCACAGATACGCAGTATTTT.